This TCR beta chain originates from a study of cytomegalovirus exposure and HLA in healthy donors. The wider study: Within an early data release were roughly 83 million unique TCRs drawn from HLA-typed donors.

As regards this clone: The antigen is not known.

V lost 6 bases, J lost 2 bases, and 12 bases lay in between. The V gene's germline CDR1 is MDHEN and CDR2 SYDVKM. The CDR3 is made up of 14 amino acids. Study observations and caveats: Donor immune exposure was known only as CMV serostatus. Sequencing artifact likely explains a cluster of highly shared sequence variants. In a later analysis, V- and J-gene trimming of beta chains associated with a DCLRE1C missense variant, replicated independently.

The study ran its PCR with 60 Vbeta and 13 Jbeta primers. Libraries were prepared by immunoSEQ multiplex PCR; TCRdb keeps only in-frame clonotypes and omits some of them. Of 100,000 to 150,000 clones in the sample, around 78% are singletons; the top ten hold about 4.3%. Material for sequencing was PBMCs. This chain uses TRBV28 with TRBJ2-3, with D possibly TRBD2 on 5 matching bases. This TCR derives from a man between 60 and 75 years old in good health and CMV-seropositive. CDR3 amino acids: CASRIEGSTDTQYF. CDR3 nucleotides: TGTGCCAGCAGGATAGAGGGATCCACAGATACGCAGTATTTT.